A selection of T cell receptor beta chains follows, all from one sample in a study of cytomegalovirus exposure and HLA in healthy donors. TCRdb's copy holds only in-frame clones and misses some; the assay was immunoSEQ multiplex PCR. The sample lists roughly 180,000 clones, around 80% occurring once. The sequenced sample consisted of PBMCs. The receptor source for this set is a female donor in good health and CMV-seronegative. Each CDR3 is given with its conserved first and last residue. D genes are given only for firm matches. The size field is filled for only some rows; it gives once, few, many or a size class.

TRBD1,15,TRBV9,TRBJ2-7,-,CASSVGIAGGYEQYF,TGTGCCAGCAGCGTAGGCATAGCAGGGGGCTACGAGCAGTACTTC
TRBD1,15,TRBV7-8,TRBJ1-4,once,CASSQRTGDREKLFF,TGTGCCAGCAGCCAAAGGACAGGCGATCGTGAAAAACTGTTTTTT
-,15,TRBV9,TRBJ2-6,-,CASSVEGSGANGLTF,TGTGCCAGCAGCGTAGAAGGTTCTGGGGCCAACGGCCTGACTTTC
-,12,TRBV19,TRBJ1-1,-,CASRAAGTEAFF,TGTGCCAGTAGGGCTGCGGGCACTGAAGCTTTCTTT
-,11,TRBV7-9,TRBJ2-1,few,CASSLDRDQFF,TGTGCCAGCAGCTTAGATAGAGATCAGTTCTTC
-,15,TRBV7-2,TRBJ1-3,-,CASSLDRGPGNTIYF,TGTGCCAGCAGCTTAGACAGAGGGCCTGGAAACACCATATATTTT
TRBD1,14,TRBV6-5,TRBJ1-5,-,CASRTGGSNQPQHF,TGTGCCAGCAGGACAGGGGGTAGTAATCAGCCCCAGCATTTT
TRBD2,17,TRBV7-9,TRBJ2-3,-,CASSSGLAGTHTDTQYF,TGTGCCAGCAGCAGCGGACTAGCGGGGACCCACACAGATACGCAGTATTTT
TRBD1,16,TRBV5-4,TRBJ1-1,few,CASSVAGTAYGRRAFF,TGTGCCAGCAGCGTGGCCGGGACAGCTTATGGACGGAGAGCTTTCTTT
-,15,TRBV7-2,TRBJ1-2,few,CASSLAPGSGHGYTF,TGTGCCAGCAGCTTAGCCCCCGGGTCAGGGCATGGCTACACCTTC
-,13,TRBV28,TRBJ1-2,-,CASSFTSNYGYTF,TGTGCCAGCAGTTTTACATCTAACTATGGCTACACCTTC
TRBD1,13,TRBV5-4,TRBJ2-5,-,CASSITGGETQYF,TGTGCCAGCAGTATAACAGGGGGGGAGACCCAGTACTTC
TRBD1,13,TRBV6-1,TRBJ1-1,-,CASAGTANTEAFF,TGTGCCAGCGCCGGGACAGCCAACACTGAAGCTTTCTTT
-,14,TRBV5-1,TRBJ2-3,-,CASSLGGSSDTQYF,TGCGCCAGCAGCTTGGGGGGCAGTTCAGATACGCAGTATTTT
-,16,TRBV7-2,TRBJ2-7,few,CASSLTPQTSSYEQYF,TGTGCCAGCAGCTTAACTCCGCAGACAAGCTCCTACGAGCAGTACTTC
TRBD1,14,TRBV6-5,TRBJ2-1,-,CASSRTGKMNEQFF,TGTGCCAGCAGTAGGACAGGGAAGATGAATGAGCAGTTCTTC
TRBD1,16,TRBV18,TRBJ1-2,-,CASSPTAGQGAWGYTF,TGTGCCAGCTCACCAACGGCGGGACAGGGGGCTTGGGGCTACACCTTC
TRBD1,16,TRBV6-5,TRBJ1-6,-,CASSYLRTGVNSPLHF,TGTGCCAGCAGTTACCTTCGGACAGGGGTTAATTCACCCCTCCACTTT
-,19,TRBV4-2,TRBJ2-3,-,CASSQEEGRGWASTDTQYF,TGTGCCAGCAGCCAAGAGGAGGGGCGCGGGTGGGCTAGCACAGATACGCAGTATTTT
-,15,TRBV7-8,TRBJ2-5,-,CASSLSVGAQETQYF,TGTGCCAGCAGCTTATCTGTGGGGGCCCAAGAGACCCAGTACTTC
-,16,TRBV6-6,TRBJ2-3,-,CASSSYTGRSTDTQYF,TGTGCCAGCAGCTCATATACCGGGAGAAGCACAGATACGCAGTATTTT
TRBD1,14,TRBV6-5,TRBJ2-3,-,CASSRRGPPDTQYF,TGTGCCAGCAGTCGCAGGGGGCCACCAGATACGCAGTATTTT
-,14,TRBV19,TRBJ2-1,few,CASRALITHNEQFF,TGTGCCAGTAGAGCACTAATCACCCACAATGAGCAGTTCTTC
-,16,TRBV4-3,TRBJ2-6,-,CASSHGGQGGANVLTF,TGCGCCAGCAGCCACGGCGGCCAGGGAGGGGCCAACGTCCTGACTTTC
TRBD1,15,TRBV5-1,TRBJ2-7,-,CASSLGTGGGDEQYF,TGCGCCAGCAGCTTGGGGACAGGGGGCGGAGACGAGCAGTACTTC
-,12,TRBV2,TRBJ2-5,-,CATRGIQETQYF,TGTGCCACCCGGGGAATCCAAGAGACCCAGTACTTC
TRBD2,15,TRBV13,TRBJ2-7,-,CASSLPTSSTYEQYF,TGTGCCAGCAGCCTACCGACTAGCTCCACATACGAGCAGTACTTC
-,14,TRBV6-5,TRBJ2-7,-,CASRPQGVGYEQYF,TGTGCCAGCAGGCCGCAGGGTGTAGGTTACGAGCAGTACTTC
-,16,TRBV5-4,TRBJ2-3,-,CASSLRTLSGTDTQYF,TGTGCCAGCAGCTTGAGAACGCTCTCAGGGACAGATACGCAGTATTTT
TRBD2,14,TRBV7-2,TRBJ2-1,-,CASSSTSGSTPGFF,TGTGCCAGCAGCTCTACTAGCGGGAGCACACCAGGGTTCTTC
-,11,TRBV20-1,TRBJ2-1,-,CSATGRSEQFF,TGCAGTGCCACGGGGAGGAGTGAGCAGTTCTTC
TRBD1,13,TRBV27,TRBJ1-2,few,CASSLSGQGHYTF,TGTGCCAGCAGTTTATCGGGACAGGGTCACTACACCTTC
-,12,TRBV18,TRBJ1-1,-,CASSTGNTEAFF,TGTGCCAGCTCGACAGGGAACACTGAAGCTTTCTTT
TRBD1,15,TRBV11-2,TRBJ1-1,-,CASSFRTGWDTEAFF,TGTGCCAGCAGCTTCCGGACAGGGTGGGACACTGAAGCTTTCTTT
-,13,TRBV18,TRBJ2-7,few,CASSPVGLYEQYF,TGTGCCAGCTCACCAGTTGGGCTATACGAGCAGTACTTC
TRBD1,16,TRBV5-4,TRBJ1-1,-,CASSLEGRGLGAEAFF,TGTGCCAGCAGCTTGGAGGGCAGGGGGCTTGGTGCTGAAGCTTTCTTT
-,15,TRBV6-5,TRBJ2-7,-,CASSYQPRVTYEQYF,TGTGCCAGCAGTTACCAACCACGGGTCACCTACGAGCAGTACTTC
-,13,TRBV5-6,TRBJ2-3,few,CASTRSPSDTQYF,TGTGCCAGCACCCGGAGCCCGTCTGATACGCAGTATTTT
TRBD2,16,TRBV10-3,TRBJ2-7,-,CAISELAGKRAYEQYF,TGTGCCATCAGTGAACTAGCGGGAAAAAGGGCCTACGAGCAGTACTTC
-,13,TRBV18,TRBJ1-5,few,CASSPGQHQPQHF,TGTGCCAGCTCACCGGGCCAGCATCAGCCCCAGCATTTT
TRBD1,19,TRBV27,TRBJ2-3,-,CASSPGRGSGTASTDTQYF,TGTGCCAGCAGTCCAGGCCGAGGCTCTGGGACAGCTAGCACAGATACGCAGTATTTT
TRBD2,21,TRBV10-3,TRBJ2-3,once,CAISILAGDSLKDLSTDTQYF,TGTGCCATCAGCATACTAGCGGGGGACTCCCTAAAAGACTTAAGCACAGATACGCAGTATTTT
TRBD1,14,TRBV6-1,TRBJ2-7,-,CASSTDSGGGEQYF,TGTGCCAGCAGTACCGACTCAGGGGGCGGCGAGCAGTACTTC
-,13,TRBV6-5,TRBJ2-1,-,CASRPTGLNEQFF,TGTGCCAGCAGGCCGACAGGACTCAATGAGCAGTTCTTC
TRBD1,15,TRBV6-5,TRBJ2-7,-,CASSYSFRGPYEQYF,TGTGCCAGCAGTTACTCGTTCAGGGGGCCCTACGAGCAGTACTTC
-,15,TRBV6-1,TRBJ2-3,-,CASSAVASGTDTQYF,TGTGCCAGCAGTGCAGTAGCCTCGGGCACAGATACGCAGTATTTT
TRBD1,13,TRBV29-1,TRBJ1-2,-,CSVEQTGSYGYTF,TGCAGCGTTGAACAGACAGGGAGCTATGGCTACACCTTC
TRBD1,12,TRBV2,TRBJ1-6,-,CASSEDRGPLHF,TGTGCCAGCAGTGAAGACAGGGGTCCCCTCCACTTT
TRBD2,15,TRBV6-6,TRBJ2-1,-,CASSFGLAGDNEQFF,TGTGCCAGCAGTTTTGGCCTAGCGGGGGATAATGAGCAGTTCTTC
-,16,TRBV4-3,TRBJ2-2,-,CASSPEQGQGTGELFF,TGCGCCAGCAGCCCCGAACAAGGGCAGGGCACCGGGGAGCTGTTTTTT
TRBD2,16,TRBV10-1,TRBJ2-7,-,CASSEFGLAETDEQYF,TGCGCCAGCAGTGAGTTCGGACTAGCGGAGACTGACGAGCAGTACTTC
TRBD1,17,TRBV19,TRBJ2-1,-,CASSIANGGQGIYEQFF,TGTGCCAGTAGTATAGCTAATGGGGGACAGGGGATCTATGAGCAGTTCTTC
-,17,TRBV5-1,TRBJ2-5,-,CASSTRTRPGRQETQYF,TGCGCCAGCTCTACTCGGACCCGCCCAGGGCGACAAGAGACCCAGTACTTC
-,15,TRBV7-6,TRBJ2-3,-,CASSPIGGGTDTQYF,TGTGCCAGCAGCCCTATTGGCGGGGGCACAGATACGCAGTATTTT
-,14,TRBV9,TRBJ1-6,-,CASSVSGFNSPLHF,TGTGCCAGCAGCGTATCAGGGTTTAATTCACCCCTCCACTTT